A single sample gave rise to the 14 T cell receptor beta chains below, sequenced in a study of shared clonotypes between healthy human individuals. Only in-frame clones appear in the TCRdb table, and some are missing; sequencing was by immunoSEQ multiplex PCR. The table includes under 700,000 clones, approximately 95% detected once. Naive CD8 cells were CD45RO-negative, positively selected for CCR7, excluding terminally differentiated effector memory CD45RA+ cells. The sample was naive CD8+ T cells sorted from blood. The receptors originated from a woman between 25 and 40 years old in good health.

The V gene is TRBV19, the J gene TRBJ2-7; D might be TRBD2 (5 bases). CDR1 LNHDA and CDR2 SQIVND come from the germline V gene (reference sequence). The V gene lost 1 base and the J gene lost 6 bases, with 16 bases spanning the gap. The CDR3 covers 15 residues. CDR3 nucleotide sequence: TGTGCCAGTAGTATAGGTAGCGAAGGCCGGGTCGAGCAGTACTTC. Its protein product is CASSIGSEGRVEQYF. Together with reference TRBV19 and TRBJ2-7, the CDR3 gives the full variable domain: DGGITQSPKYLFRKEGQNVTLSCEQNLNHDAMYWYRQDPGQGLRLIYYSQIVNDFQKGDIAEGYSVSREKKESFPLTVTSAQKNPTAFYLCASSIGSEGRVEQYFGPGTRLTVT.

The chain employs TRBV7-9 and TRBJ2-7; D remains ambiguous. V was pared by 5 bases and J by 2 bases, with 13 bases between. CDR1 SEHNR and CDR2 FQNEAQ come from the germline V gene (reference sequence). This CDR3 comprises 14 residues. The CDR3 loop is CASSPSSPPYEQYF. Written as DNA, the CDR3 is TGTGCCAGCAGCCCGTCCTCTCCCCCCTACGAGCAGTACTTC.

The chain employs TRBV7-8 and TRBJ2-2; D is perhaps TRBD1 (6 bases). Germline loops: CDR1 SGHVS, CDR2 FQNEAQ. CDR3 length: 18 residues. Trimming pared 0 bases from V and 5 bases from J, leaving 19 bases between. The CDR3 sequence: CASSLAGGRGVGTGELFF. CDR3 nucleotides: TGTGCCAGCAGCTTAGCAGGGGGTAGGGGTGTTGGGACCGGGGAGCTGTTTTTT.

In regard to this clone: Other DNA sequences within the sample encode an identical CDR3. The chain uses TRBV27 and TRBJ1-5, with 12 bases matching TRBD1. The CDR3 covers 15 residues. Trimming took 4 bases from V and 7 from J; bases not matched to a gene: 5. The germline gives CDR1 MNHEY, CDR2 SMNVEV (reference sequence). DNA for the CDR3: TGTGCCAGCAGTTCAGGGACAGGGGGCAGGCAGCCCCAGCATTTT. It is translated as CASSSGTGGRQPQHF.

V gene TRBV15 combines with J gene TRBJ2-5; D not certain. In germline, CDR1 is LNHNV, CDR2 YYDKDF (reference sequence). Trimming took 0 bases from V and 0 from J, leaving 20 bases between them. The CDR3 sequence is 19 residues long. CDR3 sequence: CATSRDSVWVAQNQETQYF. For the CDR3, the DNA is TGTGCCACCAGCAGAGATTCCGTCTGGGTGGCACAAAACCAAGAGACCCAGTACTTC.

V usage is TRBV28 and J usage is TRBJ1-3, with TRBD1 identical over 9 bases. Trimming removed 3 bases from V and 9 bases from J; junction bases left unmatched: 9. The CDR3 contains 15 residues. CDR1 MDHEN and CDR2 SYDVKM come from the germline V gene. The CDR3 nucleotides read TGTGCCAGCAGTTTTGGGGACAGGGTATTAGGCACCATATATTTT. Translated: CASSFGDRVLGTIYF.

This chain joins TRBV19 and TRBJ2-7; D might be TRBD1 or TRBD2, each matching 5 bases. This CDR3 spans 13 amino acids. Per germline, CDR1 LNHDA and CDR2 SQIVND (reference sequence). V lost 5 bases and J lost 3, with 11 bases in between. The CDR3 DNA sequence: TGTGCCAGTAGTTACGGGGCCCTCTACGAGCAGTACTTC. It encodes CASSYGALYEQYF.

This chain links TRBV15 with TRBJ2-5; TRBD1 matches at 9 bases. Germline V gene lookup returns CDR1 LNHNV and CDR2 YYDKDF (reference sequence). The CDR3 covers 12 residues. Trimming took 8 bases from V and 7 from J; bases not matched to a gene: 5. The CDR3 region has the DNA TGTGCCACCCTGGACAGGGGCTGGACCCAGTACTTC. It yields the protein CATLDRGWTQYF.

The rearrangement links TRBV7-6 to TRBJ1-2; D is unclear. From germline, CDR1 is SGHVS and CDR2 FNYEAQ. The length of the CDR3 is 11 residues. V shed 1 base and J shed 6 bases, with 3 bases lying between them. The CDR3 loop is CASSLGHGYTF. DNA for the CDR3: TGTGCCAGCAGCTTAGGACATGGCTACACCTTC.

This clone was seen a single time. This rearrangement joins TRBV19 to TRBJ2-7; a possible D gene is TRBD1 (6 bases). This CDR3 spans 15 amino acids. Germline V lookup: CDR1 LNHDA, CDR2 SQIVND (reference sequence). V was cut by 5 bases and J by 2 bases, with 16 bases left in between. The CDR3 DNA is TGTGCCAGTAGTGATGTGGTGCAGGGGCCCTACGAGCAGTACTTC. Translating it yields CASSDVVQGPYEQYF.

The chain couples TRBV14 to TRBJ2-7, with 10 bases fitting TRBD2. The CDR3 has 15 amino acids. Germline CDR1 reads SGHDN; CDR2 reads FVKESK. J gave up 3 bases and V 1 base, and 3 bases lay outside the gene matches. The DNA for the CDR3 is TGTGCCAGCAGCCAAGGACCTAGCGGGAGCTACGAGCAGTACTTC. As protein: CASSQGPSGSYEQYF.

In this sample, this clone turned up once. The J gene is TRBJ1-5, the V gene TRBV28; the D gene is possibly TRBD1 (5 bases). CDR1 is MDHEN and CDR2 is SYDVKM in the germline V gene. The CDR3 is 15 residues long. Trimming stripped 3 bases from V and 4 bases from J, with 13 bases between. CDR3 region: CASSFGTLGNQPQHF. DNA of the CDR3: TGTGCCAGCAGTTTTGGGACTCTCGGTAATCAGCCCCAGCATTTT.

This chain joins TRBV6-5 and TRBJ2-5, with no clear D. The CDR3 contains 8 residues. V was clipped by 6 bases and J by 12 bases, with 5 bases between them. Germline V gene data show CDR1 as MNHEY and CDR2 as SVGAGI. The DNA of the CDR3 is TGTGCCAGCAGCCTGAAGTACTTC. It yields the protein CASSLKYF.

V usage is TRBV28 and J usage is TRBJ2-5; TRBD2 is a possible D gene (6 bases). V lost 7 bases and J 11 bases, leaving 14 bases between the germline ends. The length of the CDR3 is 11 residues. Germline V gene lookup returns CDR1 MDHEN and CDR2 SYDVKM. CDR3 sequence: CASTSSGEQYF. The CDR3 DNA follows: TGTGCCAGCACCAGTTCGGGAGAGCAGTACTTC.